Presented here are 16 T cell receptor beta chains from one specimen sequenced in a study of T cell responses to AZD1222 COVID-19 vaccine. Using immunoSEQ multiplex PCR, the repertoire was profiled, and TCRdb retains in-frame clones only, with some absent. The table has about 130,000 clones, about 94% seen once. Material: peripheral blood, obtained on day 0 of AZD1222 vaccination. The receptors were gathered from an adult in good health.

This CDR3 reads CATSQGQFPNQPQHF. DNA for the CDR3: TGTGCCACCAGCCAAGGACAGTTTCCGAATCAGCCCCAGCATTTT. The rearrangement links TRBV15 to TRBJ1-5; D perhaps matches TRBD1 (6 bases). This CDR3 spans 15 amino acids. Germline CDR1 reads LNHNV; CDR2 reads YYDKDF (reference sequence). V gave up 5 bases and J gave up 4 bases, with 15 bases separating them.

CDR3 coding DNA: TGTGCCAGCAGCCAGGGGTGGTCCACTGAAGCTTTCTTT. Its translation is CASSQGWSTEAFF. This chain connects TRBV7-8 to TRBJ1-1; D is possibly TRBD1 (6 bases). Germline V lookup: CDR1 SGHVS, CDR2 FQNEAQ. This CDR3 region has 13 residues. V was shortened by 5 bases and J by 4 bases, with 11 bases between the two germline ends.

The chain couples TRBV27 to TRBJ2-7; possible D gene TRBD2, 6 bases. The CDR3 has 16 amino acids. Trimming removed 4 bases at V and 7 bases at J, with 23 bases between. Germline values: CDR1 MNHEY, CDR2 SMNVEV (reference sequence). CDR3 protein: CASSSPSRDLAGEQYF. For the CDR3, the DNA is TGTGCCAGCAGTTCCCCTTCCCGGGACTTGGCCGGGGAGCAGTACTTC.

This chain links TRBV7-9 with TRBJ1-4; TRBD1 is a possible D gene (5 bases). The CDR3 has 13 amino acids. V lost 4 bases and J lost 8, with 11 bases in between. Germline V CDR1 and CDR2: SEHNR, FQNEAQ (reference sequence). For the CDR3, the DNA is TGTGCCAGCAGCTCCTCAGGGTGGGAAAAACTGTTTTTT. Its protein is CASSSSGWEKLFF. The full variable domain, completed using reference TRBV7-9 and TRBJ1-4, is DTGVSQNPRHKITKRGQNVTFRCDPISEHNRLYWYRQTLGQGPEFLTYFQNEAQLEKSRLLSDRFSAERPKGSFSTLEIQRTEQGDSAMYLCASSSSGWEKLFFGSGTQLSVL.

The V and J genes are TRBV9 and TRBJ2-5; the D is unclear. Germline lookup yields CDR1 SGDLS and CDR2 YYNGEE. V lost 3 bases and J 7 bases, leaving 13 bases between the germline ends. This CDR3 has 13 residues. The CDR3 DNA is TGTGCCAGCAGCGGAGACACCGAAGGGACCCAGTACTTC. Amino acid sequence: CASSGDTEGTQYF.

V gene TRBV29-1 combines with J gene TRBJ2-3, with TRBD2 as a possible D gene (5 bases). Germline V gene lookup returns CDR1 SQVTM and CDR2 ANQGSEA. The CDR3 is 13 amino acids. Between the trimmed V and J ends, which lost 7 bases and 7 bases, there was a span of 18 bases. CDR3 sequence reads: CSGLWEFLHTQYF. CDR3 sequence (DNA): TGCAGCGGCCTTTGGGAGTTTCTCCATACGCAGTATTTT.

CDR3 sequence: CASSSTSGTSTDTQYF. The CDR3 bases are TGTGCCAGCAGCTCGACTAGCGGCACTAGCACAGATACGCAGTATTTT. V and J are TRBV7-8 and TRBJ2-3, with 9 positions matching TRBD2. CDR1 and CDR2 (germline): SGHVS, FQNEAQ. V was pared by 4 bases and J by 0 bases, with 5 bases of the junction left unmatched. The CDR3 is 16 amino acids.

The chain recombines TRBV6-5 with TRBJ2-3, with D unresolved. The germline V and J ends were trimmed by 2 bases and 9 bases, with 6 bases remaining between them. This CDR3 is 11 amino acids long. The V gene's germline CDR1 is MNHEY and CDR2 SVGAGI. This CDR3 is CASSYHGTQYF. CDR3 DNA: TGTGCCAGCAGTTACCATGGAACGCAGTATTTT.

The chain employs TRBV3-1 (or the pseudogene TRBV3-2) and TRBJ2-1; tentative D call: TRBD2 (6 bases). The CDR3 has 15 residues. Germline values: CDR1 LGHDT, CDR2 YNNKEL (reference sequence). V was pared by 4 bases and J by 6 bases, with 16 bases between. The CDR3, as DNA: TGTGCCAGCAGCCTAGTTGCGGGATTTTCCAATGAGCAGTTCTTC. Translated: CASSLVAGFSNEQFF.

This chain links TRBV19 with TRBJ1-5; D not certain. Trimming stripped 5 bases from V and 0 bases from J, with 20 bases between. Germline V gene lookup returns CDR1 LNHDA and CDR2 SQIVND (reference sequence). The CDR3 runs 18 residues. CDR3 coding DNA: TGTGCCAGTAGTCGCAGGTATGAGGCCTTAGTTAGCAATCAGCCCCAGCATTTT. This translates into CASSRRYEALVSNQPQHF.

By frequency in the sample, this clone is medium-sized. CDR3 in amino acids: CASSLSGTAFFFNSPLHF. In DNA, the CDR3 is TGTGCCAGCAGCTTAAGCGGGACAGCCTTTTTTTTCAATTCACCCCTCCACTTT. The chain links TRBV7-8 to TRBJ1-6, with TRBD1 matching 7 bases. V shed 2 bases, J shed 7 bases, and the junction held 14 bases outside the gene matches. Germline CDR1 and CDR2: SGHVS and FQNEAQ. CDR3 length: 18 amino acids.

CDR3 sequence (DNA): TGCGCCAGCAGCTTTGGGACAGGGGGCTCCTACAATGAGCAGTTCTTC. It is translated as CASSFGTGGSYNEQFF. The chain uses TRBV5-1 and TRBJ2-1, with 11 positions matching TRBD1. This CDR3 contains 16 residues. V was clipped by 2 bases and J by 0 bases; unmatched bases: 1. CDR1 and CDR2 from the germline V gene are SGHRS and YFSETQ.

The CDR3 loop is CASGDSPPNEQFF. DNA for the CDR3: TGTGCCAGCGGGGACTCCCCGCCCAATGAGCAGTTCTTC. The V gene is TRBV4-2, the J gene TRBJ2-1, with a tentative D call TRBD2 (6 bases). Germline lookup yields CDR1 LGHNA and CDR2 YNFKEQ. The V gene lost 8 bases and the J gene lost 6 bases, with 14 bases spanning the gap. The CDR3 extends over 13 amino acids.

The chain carries TRBV12-3 or TRBV12-4 and TRBJ1-2; 7 bases are shared with TRBD1. This CDR3 has 13 residues. V lost 5 bases to trimming and J lost 4 bases; unmatched junction nucleotides: 4. CDR3 residues: CASSQGDVYGYTF. The CDR3 region has the DNA TGTGCCAGCAGTCAGGGGGACGTCTATGGCTACACCTTC.

The chain joins TRBV10-2 to TRBJ2-2; 9 nucleotides match TRBD2. The trim removed 6 bases at V and 4 bases at J, leaving 9 bases unmatched. Per the germline V gene, CDR1 is WSHSY and CDR2 is SAAADI. The CDR3 has 16 residues. The CDR3 protein is CASRLRAGGRTGELFF. Written as DNA, the CDR3 is TGCGCCAGCAGACTGAGAGCGGGGGGACGCACCGGGGAGCTGTTTTTT.

This rearrangement joins TRBV5-1 to TRBJ1-2, with unresolved D. Germline V gives CDR1 SGHRS, CDR2 YFSETQ. Trimming removed 0 bases from V and 6 bases from J, with 3 bases in between. The CDR3 totals 11 residues. The CDR3 DNA sequence: TGCGCCAGCAGCTTGGGACATGGCTACACCTTC. It yields the protein CASSLGHGYTF.